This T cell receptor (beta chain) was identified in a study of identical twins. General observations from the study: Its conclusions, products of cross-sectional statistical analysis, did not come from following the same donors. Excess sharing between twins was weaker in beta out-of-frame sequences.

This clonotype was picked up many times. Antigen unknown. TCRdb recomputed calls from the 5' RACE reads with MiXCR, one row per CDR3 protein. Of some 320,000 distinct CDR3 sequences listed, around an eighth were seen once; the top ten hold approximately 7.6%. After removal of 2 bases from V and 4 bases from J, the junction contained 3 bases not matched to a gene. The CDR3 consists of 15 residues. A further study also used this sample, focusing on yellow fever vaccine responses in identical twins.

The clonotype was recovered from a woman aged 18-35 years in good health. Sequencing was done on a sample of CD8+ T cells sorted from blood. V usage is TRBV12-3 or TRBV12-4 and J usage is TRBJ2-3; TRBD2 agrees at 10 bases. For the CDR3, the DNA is TGTGCCAGCAGTTTAACTAGCGGGGCCTCAGATACGCAGTATTTT. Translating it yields CASSLTSGASDTQYF.